These T cell receptor beta chains were read from a single sample in a study of CD8 T cells in Susac syndrome. In TCRdb, the immunoSEQ multiplex PCR reads were re-called with MiXCR into one record per CDR3 protein. The data show 120,000 to 150,000 distinct CDR3 sequences, around 95% seen once. Sequenced input: CD4+ T cells from PBMCs. The origin of the receptors is a human donor with multiple sclerosis. Each CDR3 is given with its conserved first and last residue. D genes are given only for firm matches. Rows may omit the clone size; those that give it use once, few, many or a size class.

d_gene	v_gene	abundance	j_gene	CDR3nt	CDR3aa
-	TRBV11-2	few	TRBJ1-3	TGTGCCAGCAGCTTAGGAAGCTCTGGAAACACCATATATTTT	CASSLGSSGNTIYF
TRBD1	TRBV12-3/TRBV12-4	-	TRBJ2-4	TGTGCCAGCACCCTGAAACAGGGGGCTGGAAACATTCAGTACTTC	CASTLKQGAGNIQYF
-	TRBV18	once	TRBJ2-1	TGTGCCAGCTCACCACCCGGGGGCGGGTCAATGGTCGAGTTCTTC	CASSPPGGGSMVEFF
-	TRBV18	-	TRBJ1-1	TGTGCCAGCTCACGACAGGAGGACACTGAAGCTTTCTTT	CASSRQEDTEAFF
-	TRBV14	-	TRBJ1-2	TGTGCCAGCAGCCAAGATCTCGACAGCTACTATGGCTACACCTTC	CASSQDLDSYYGYTF
-	TRBV9	-	TRBJ2-3	TGTGCCAGCAGCGTGGGCACAGATACGCAGTATTTT	CASSVGTDTQYF
-	TRBV3-1	-	TRBJ2-2	TGTGCCAGCAGCCAAGTTGCAGGACGTGGGGAGCTGTTTTTT	CASSQVAGRGELFF
-	TRBV29-1	-	TRBJ1-4	TGCAGCGTTGAGGCAGAACGAAAACTGTTTTTT	CSVEAERKLFF
-	TRBV29-1	-	TRBJ2-7	TGCAGCGTTGATGCGGGGAGCCACGAGCAGTACTTC	CSVDAGSHEQYF
-	TRBV20-1	-	TRBJ1-2	TGCAGTGCTAGAGAAAAACAGGTCTTAGGCTATGGCTACACCTTC	CSAREKQVLGYGYTF
-	TRBV25-1	-	TRBJ2-7	TGTGCCAGCAAGGCTCGCGAGCAGTACTTC	CASKAREQYF
-	TRBV13	-	TRBJ2-1	TGTGCCAGCAGCCGAGGGGGGGGCTCCTACAATGAGCAGTTCTTC	CASSRGGGSYNEQFF
-	TRBV11-1	once	TRBJ2-3	TGTGCCAGCAGCGACCACCGCGCGGCAGATACGCAGTATTTT	CASSDHRAADTQYF
TRBD1	TRBV20-1	-	TRBJ1-2	TGCAGTGCCTGGGACAGGTTAGGGAACTATGGCTACACCTTC	CSAWDRLGNYGYTF
-	TRBV9	-	TRBJ1-3	TGTGCCAGCAGCTCCGGGCCTCGCTCTGGAAACACCATATATTTT	CASSSGPRSGNTIYF
-	TRBV30	-	TRBJ2-1	TGTGCCTGGAGTGTCGCAGGCCGCTCCTACAATGAGCAGTTCTTC	CAWSVAGRSYNEQFF
-	TRBV12-3/TRBV12-4	-	TRBJ2-7	TGTGCCAGCAGTTTACGTCAGGGCTCGGGAGAGCAGTACTTC	CASSLRQGSGEQYF
-	TRBV30	-	TRBJ1-1	TGTGCCTTGGCAGGTGCAGGAGGATTCAACACTGAAGCTTTCTTT	CALAGAGGFNTEAFF
-	TRBV20-1	-	TRBJ1-1	TGCAGTGCGCCCGATTTAGACACTGAAGCTTTCTTT	CSAPDLDTEAFF